Shown below are 30 T cell receptor beta chains from a single sample sequenced in a study of cytomegalovirus exposure and HLA in healthy donors. Primers for the PCR totalled 60 Vbeta and 13 Jbeta. The method was immunoSEQ multiplex PCR; TCRdb's version includes in-frame clones alone and lacks a portion of them. The table shows some 70,000 clones, with 60% to 85% occurring only once. Sequencing was performed on PBMCs. The receptors here all came from a man between 18 and 35 years old in good health and CMV-seronegative.

This clone was observed a handful of times. For the CDR3, the DNA is TGTGCCAGCAGCCCGGGACACCTCTCTGGGGCCAACGTCCTGACTTTC. It codes for CASSPGHLSGANVLTF. V gene TRBV11-2 combines with J gene TRBJ2-6; tentatively, D is TRBD1 (6 bases). CDR1 is SGHAT, CDR2 FQNNGV, per germline. Trimming took 5 bases from V and 0 from J, leaving 11 bases between them. The CDR3 runs 16 residues.

The chain combines TRBV6-5 with TRBJ2-2; 9 nucleotides match TRBD2. The V segment lost 4 bases and the J segment 7 bases; nucleotides outside the gene matches: 10. This CDR3 is 16 amino acids long. The germline CDR1 and CDR2 sequences are MNHEY and SVGAGI. The CDR3: CASSSPAGGRVGELFF. The CDR3 DNA reads as TGTGCCAGCAGTTCCCCGGCGGGGGGGCGGGTCGGGGAGCTGTTTTTT.

The rearrangement joins TRBV4-2 to TRBJ2-5; the match to TRBD1 covers 9 bases. Gene TRBJ2-7 matches the end of the DNA better, so the J call may be wrong. The CDR3 length is 16 residues. Looked up from germline, CDR1 is LGHNA and CDR2 is YNFKEQ. CDR3 sequence reads: CASSQDGTGKTYEQYF. In DNA form, the CDR3 reads TGTGCCAGCAGCCAAGATGGGACAGGGAAAACCTACGAGCAGTACTTC.

The chain uses TRBV28 and TRBJ1-1; the D is unclear. CDR1 is MDHEN and CDR2 is SYDVKM in the germline V gene. CDR3 size: 12 residues. The V and J ends lost 4 bases and 4 bases respectively, with 7 bases between them. This chain's CDR3 is CASSSSITEAFF. Here the CDR3 DNA reads TGTGCCAGCAGTTCCTCTATCACTGAAGCTTTCTTT.

In this sample, this clone turned up once. The V and J genes are TRBV5-1 and TRBJ1-1; 10 bases map to TRBD1. With 4 bases clipped from V and 2 bases from J, the junction kept 11 bases outside the gene matches. The germline gives CDR1 SGHRS, CDR2 YFSETQ. CDR3 length: 17 residues. The CDR3 spells CASSLIQTGGENTEAFF. In nucleotides, the CDR3 is TGCGCCAGCAGCCTTATCCAGACAGGGGGCGAAAACACTGAAGCTTTCTTT.

The chain is built from TRBV5-1 and TRBJ2-5, with 7 bases identical to TRBD2. The CDR3 length is 14 residues. In germline, CDR1 is SGHRS, CDR2 YFSETQ. With 1 base clipped from V and 6 bases from J, the junction kept 6 bases outside the gene matches. In nucleotides, the CDR3 is TGCGCCAGCAGCTTGTACCGGGGGGTGCAGACCCAGTACTTC. Amino acid sequence: CASSLYRGVQTQYF.

V usage is TRBV5-1 and J usage is TRBJ2-3; 11 bases are a match to TRBD2. Germline V gene data show CDR1 as SGHRS and CDR2 as YFSETQ. The CDR3 extends over 21 amino acids. Trimming removed 4 bases from V and 6 bases from J; junction bases left unmatched: 25. CDR3 DNA sequence: TGCGCCAGCAGCAGGCCCGGCAGGGACAGGGACGGGACTAGCGGTCCGGATACGCAGTATTTT. It is translated as CASSRPGRDRDGTSGPDTQYF.

The rearrangement uses TRBV27 and TRBJ2-3; TRBD1 is a possible D gene (5 bases). This CDR3 has 14 residues. Trimming cost V 0 bases and J 3 bases, with 7 bases left between them. Germline assignment: CDR1 MNHEY and CDR2 SMNVEV (reference sequence). CDR3 loop: CASSLSGATDTQYF. CDR3 nucleotide sequence: TGTGCCAGCAGTTTATCAGGGGCTACAGATACGCAGTATTTT.

The chain recombines TRBV19 with TRBJ1-1; D perhaps matches TRBD1 (5 bases). The germline V gene encodes CDR1 LNHDA and CDR2 SQIVND (reference sequence). CDR3 size: 14 residues. The germline V and J ends were trimmed by 9 bases and 1 base, with 15 bases remaining between them. CDR3 bases: TGTGCCAGCGGATTCAGGGTAAGGAACACTGAAGCTTTCTTT. This encodes CASGFRVRNTEAFF.

The CDR3 coding sequence is TGTGCCAGCAGCAGTGGGACAGGGGCCTCCTACGAGCAGTACTTC. Translation: CASSSGTGASYEQYF. The chain couples TRBV9 to TRBJ2-7; TRBD1 matches 10 bases. In germline, CDR1 is SGDLS, CDR2 YYNGEE. Trimming cost V 4 bases and J 0 bases; bases outside gene matches: 4. The CDR3 totals 15 residues.

The rearrangement joins TRBV11-2 to TRBJ2-2; D gene ambiguous. With 1 base removed from V and 5 bases from J, the gap between germline ends came to 5 bases. Germline CDR1 is SGHAT and CDR2 is FQNNGV. This CDR3 has 13 residues. This CDR3 reads CASSLGQTGELFF. CDR3 coding DNA: TGTGCCAGCAGCTTAGGGCAGACCGGGGAGCTGTTTTTT.

About this clone: Compared with germline, one end of the junction differs, possibly owing to a read error. The rearrangement uses TRBV6-1 and TRBJ2-7, with D possibly matching TRBD1 (5 bases). Germline CDR1 MNHNS, CDR2 SASEGT. The CDR3 sequence is 11 residues long. In DNA form, the CDR3 reads TGTGCCAGCAGTGACTCGGGCAGGGCAGACTTC. Amino acids: CASSDSGRADF.

This clone was observed once. The CDR3 region has the DNA TGTGCCAGCAGTTACACTTCGGAGGGGCGTCCCTACGAGCAGTACTTC. Translated, it gives CASSYTSEGRPYEQYF. This chain uses TRBV6-5 with TRBJ2-7, with D tentatively TRBD2 (6 bases). Looked up from germline, CDR1 is MNHEY and CDR2 is SVGAGI. The V gene lost 2 bases and the J gene lost 2 bases, with 16 bases spanning the gap. This CDR3 is 16 amino acids long.

V is TRBV7-2 and J is TRBJ1-1; perhaps TRBD1 as D (5 bases). CDR1 is SGHTA and CDR2 is FQGNSA in the germline V gene. Trimming took 5 bases from V and 3 from J, leaving 13 bases between them. CDR3 length equals 14 residues. The CDR3, as DNA: TGTGCCAGCAGCCCCCGGGGGTACGACACTGAAGCTTTCTTT. This translates into CASSPRGYDTEAFF.

This clone was picked up one time. The V call is TRBV5-6, the J call TRBJ1-1; no clear D gene. Per the germline V gene, CDR1 is SGHDT and CDR2 is YYEEEE. This CDR3 contains 14 residues. V was cut by 6 bases and J by 0 bases, with 12 bases left in between. The CDR3 loop is CASTSLRMNTEAFF. The CDR3 nucleotides are TGTGCCAGCACCTCCTTGCGTATGAACACTGAAGCTTTCTTT.

The V and J genes are TRBV6-1 and TRBJ2-7; TRBD2 agrees at 10 bases. Germline trimming cut 2 bases from V and 4 bases from J; bases unmatched to any gene: 14. CDR1 is MNHNS, CDR2 SASEGT, per germline. The length of the CDR3 is 18 residues. The CDR3 DNA sequence: TGTGCCAGCAGTGAATGGGGTAGCGGGGGGTACGACCTATACGAGCAGTACTTC. Protein: CASSEWGSGGYDLYEQYF.

This chain links TRBV5-6 with TRBJ2-1, with D perhaps TRBD1 (5 bases). The germline gives CDR1 SGHDT, CDR2 YYEEEE. Trimming removed 4 bases from V and 8 bases from J, with 25 bases in between. The CDR3 is 17 amino acids. The DNA of the CDR3 is TGTGCCAGCAGCCGATTCCCGGGCAGGGCAACTCGCGATGAGCAGTTCTTC. Translation gives CASSRFPGRATRDEQFF.

This clone has a single count. V usage is TRBV4-2 and J usage is TRBJ2-7; D may be TRBD2 (6 bases). Trimming cost V 1 base and J 5 bases, with 18 bases left between them. The germline V gene has CDR1 LGHNA and CDR2 YNFKEQ. CDR3 length: 16 amino acids. In nucleotides, the CDR3 is TGTGCCAGCAGCCAAGTGACCCGGGAGATTCCCCACGAGCAGTACTTC. This gives the protein CASSQVTREIPHEQYF.

This clone appeared once. This chain connects TRBV18 to TRBJ2-7; 8 bases are a match to TRBD2. This CDR3 has 14 amino acids. CDR1 and CDR2 (germline): KGHSH, LQKENI. V shed 3 bases and J 2 bases; nucleotides not matched to a gene: 3. The CDR3: CASSPTRGAYEQYF. The CDR3 DNA sequence: TGTGCCAGCTCACCGACGCGGGGGGCCTACGAGCAGTACTTC. The entire variable domain, with the rest obtained from reference TRBV18 and TRBJ2-7, is as follows: NAGVMQNPRHLVRRRGQEARLRCSPMKGHSHVYWYRQLPEEGLKFMVYLQKENIIDESGMPKERFSAEFPKEGPSILRIQQVVRGDSAAYFCASSPTRGAYEQYFGPGTRLTVT.

The J gene is TRBJ2-1, the V gene TRBV5-4; 10 nucleotides align to TRBD1. The CDR3 has 15 amino acids. Germline CDR1 reads SGHNT; CDR2 reads YYREEE (reference sequence). Unmatched junction bases numbered 8, after V lost 7 bases and J lost 4 bases. The CDR3 here is CASRQDRGGYNEQFF. Here the CDR3 DNA reads TGTGCCAGCCGACAGGACAGGGGGGGTTACAATGAGCAGTTCTTC.

The chain links TRBV6-1 to TRBJ1-6, with D possibly being TRBD1 (6 bases). Germline lookup yields CDR1 MNHNS and CDR2 SASEGT. The V end was cut by 6 bases, the J end by 9 bases, with 12 bases between. This CDR3 contains 13 residues. In DNA, the CDR3 is TGTGCCAGCAGGCAGGGGTTGCGTTCACCCCTCCACTTT. Translated: CASRQGLRSPLHF.

This clone came up once. The rearrangement joins TRBV2 to TRBJ2-1; the match to TRBD2 covers 9 bases. The germline gives CDR1 SNHLY, CDR2 FYNNEI. The CDR3 is made up of 16 amino acids. With V trimmed by 6 bases and J by 0 bases, 6 bases remained unmatched. The CDR3: CASRTFSGGSYNEQFF. The CDR3 DNA is TGTGCCAGCAGGACCTTTAGCGGGGGCTCCTACAATGAGCAGTTCTTC.

For this clone: The sample holds other DNA sequences that translate to the same CDR3. The chain joins TRBV6-1 to TRBJ1-5, with TRBD1 identical over 7 bases. The junction had 3 bases not matched to a gene; V was cut back by 4 bases and J by 0 bases. Germline-derived CDR1 and CDR2 are MNHNS and SASEGT. The CDR3 is made up of 15 amino acids. In DNA, the CDR3 is TGTGCCAGCAGTGGAGGGACAGATAGCAATCAGCCCCAGCATTTT. This translates into CASSGGTDSNQPQHF.

The chain has TRBV18 and TRBJ1-2, with D tentatively TRBD1 (6 bases). The ends were cut back, 3 bases at V and 8 bases at J, with 19 bases in the middle. Germline V gives CDR1 KGHSH, CDR2 LQKENI. There are 15 residues in the CDR3. CDR3 amino acids: CASSPPGGAGGGYTF. The CDR3 nucleotides read TGTGCCAGCTCACCCCCCGGGGGGGCAGGAGGGGGCTACACCTTC.

The DNA of the CDR3 is TGTGCCAGCAGCCCCGGACAAAGTGGTTCACCCCTCCACTTT. It translates to CASSPGQSGSPLHF. V usage is TRBV6-5 and J usage is TRBJ1-6; tentatively, D is TRBD1 (5 bases). The CDR3 extends over 14 amino acids. The V gene's germline CDR1 is MNHEY and CDR2 SVGAGI. The V and J ends lost 6 bases and 9 bases respectively, with 15 bases between them.

The CDR3 reads CASSLQGTLREAFF. In nucleotides, the CDR3 is TGTGCCAGCAGTTTACAGGGGACTCTTAGGGAAGCTTTCTTT. V usage is TRBV2 and J usage is TRBJ1-1; 7 bases are shared with TRBD1. The CDR3 is made up of 14 amino acids. V trimming: 5 bases; J trimming: 8 bases; junction bases outside the gene matches: 11. The germline V gene encodes CDR1 SNHLY and CDR2 FYNNEI.

This clone was counted once. The genes are TRBV2 and TRBJ1-2; D gene unclear. The CDR3 totals 11 residues. V was clipped by 7 bases and J by 9 bases, with 12 bases between them. Germline-derived CDR1 and CDR2 are SNHLY and FYNNEI. The DNA for the CDR3 is TGTGCCAGCATCAGCGGGGAAAGCTACACCTTC. Translated, it gives CASISGESYTF.

The chain joins TRBV10-2 to TRBJ1-2, with a weak D call TRBD1 (5 bases). Germline values: CDR1 WSHSY, CDR2 SAAADI. V was pared by 1 base and J by 8 bases, with 11 bases between. The CDR3 has 13 residues. For the CDR3, the DNA is TGCGCCAGCAGTGAGTGGGGGGGTAGAGGCTACACCTTC. This translates into CASSEWGGRGYTF.

The J gene is TRBJ1-1, the V gene TRBV28, with a possible D match to TRBD1 (5 bases). The CDR3 has 17 amino acids. Germline-derived CDR1 and CDR2 are MDHEN and SYDVKM. Between the trimmed V and J ends, which lost 6 bases and 4 bases, there was a span of 24 bases. The CDR3 sequence: CASRPLRGRAKGTEAFF. As DNA, the CDR3 is TGTGCCAGCAGGCCACTTCGGGGGAGGGCAAAGGGCACTGAAGCTTTCTTT.

The rearrangement joins TRBV5-1 to TRBJ2-1, with a weak D call TRBD1 (5 bases). The CDR3 has 15 amino acids. Trimming took 3 bases from V and 4 from J, leaving 14 bases between them. Per the germline V gene, CDR1 is SGHRS and CDR2 is YFSETQ. The CDR3 spells CASSSETSGYNEQFF. As DNA, the CDR3 is TGCGCCAGCAGCTCCGAAACCTCAGGGTACAATGAGCAGTTCTTC. The full variable domain, in which reference TRBV5-1 and TRBJ2-1 provide the parts outside the CDR3, is KAGVTQTPRYLIKTRGQQVTLSCSPISGHRSVSWYQQTPGQGLQFLFEYFSETQRNKGNFPGRFSGRQFSNSRSEMNVSTLELGDSALYLCASSSETSGYNEQFFGPGTRLTVL.